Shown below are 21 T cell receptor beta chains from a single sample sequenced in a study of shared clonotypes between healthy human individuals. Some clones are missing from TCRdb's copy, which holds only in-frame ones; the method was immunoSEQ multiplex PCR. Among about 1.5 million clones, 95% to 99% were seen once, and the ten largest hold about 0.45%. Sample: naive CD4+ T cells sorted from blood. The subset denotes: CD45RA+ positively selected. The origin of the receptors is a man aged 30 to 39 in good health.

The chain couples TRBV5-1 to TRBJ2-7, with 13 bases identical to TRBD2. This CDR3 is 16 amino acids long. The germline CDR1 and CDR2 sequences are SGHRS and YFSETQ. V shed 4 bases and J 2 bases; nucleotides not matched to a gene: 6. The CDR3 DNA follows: TGCGCCAGCAGCCCGGGACTAGCGGGGCCTACCTACGAGCAGTACTTC. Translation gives CASSPGLAGPTYEQYF.

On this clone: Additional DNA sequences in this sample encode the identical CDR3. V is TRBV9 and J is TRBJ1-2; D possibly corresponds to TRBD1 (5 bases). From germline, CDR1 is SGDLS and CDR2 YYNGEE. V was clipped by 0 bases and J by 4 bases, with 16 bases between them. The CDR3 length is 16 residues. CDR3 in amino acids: CASSVAGASAGYGYTF. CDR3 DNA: TGTGCCAGCAGCGTAGCTGGGGCCTCCGCCGGCTATGGCTACACCTTC.

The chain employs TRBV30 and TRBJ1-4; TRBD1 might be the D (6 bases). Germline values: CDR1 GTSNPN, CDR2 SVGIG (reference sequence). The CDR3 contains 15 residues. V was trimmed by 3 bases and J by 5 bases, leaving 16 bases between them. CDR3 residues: CAWRTLQGLNEKLFF. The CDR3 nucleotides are TGTGCCTGGAGAACCTTGCAGGGGTTGAATGAAAAACTGTTTTTT.

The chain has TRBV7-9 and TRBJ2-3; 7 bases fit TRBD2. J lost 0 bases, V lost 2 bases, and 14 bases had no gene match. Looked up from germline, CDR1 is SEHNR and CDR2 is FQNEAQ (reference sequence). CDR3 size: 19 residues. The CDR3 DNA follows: TGTGCCAGCAGCTTATCTGGCCCAGCGGGACTGACTAGCACAGATACGCAGTATTTT. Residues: CASSLSGPAGLTSTDTQYF.

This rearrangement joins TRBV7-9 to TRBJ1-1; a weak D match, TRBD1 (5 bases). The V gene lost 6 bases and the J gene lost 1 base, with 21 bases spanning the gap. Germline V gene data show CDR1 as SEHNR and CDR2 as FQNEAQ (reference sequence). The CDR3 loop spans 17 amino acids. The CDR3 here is CASSQPSGRTQNTEAFF. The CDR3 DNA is TGTGCCAGCAGTCAACCGTCGGGGCGGACTCAGAACACTGAAGCTTTCTTT. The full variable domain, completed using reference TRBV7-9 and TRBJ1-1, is DTGVSQNPRHKITKRGQNVTFRCDPISEHNRLYWYRQTLGQGPEFLTYFQNEAQLEKSRLLSDRFSAERPKGSFSTLEIQRTEQGDSAMYLCASSQPSGRTQNTEAFFGQGTRLTVV.

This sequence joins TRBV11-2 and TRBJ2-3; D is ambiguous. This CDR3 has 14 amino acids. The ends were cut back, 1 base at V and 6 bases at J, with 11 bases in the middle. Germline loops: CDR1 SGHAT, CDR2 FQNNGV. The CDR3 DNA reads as TGTGCCAGCAGCTTAGTGATAGGGAAGGATACGCAGTATTTT. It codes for CASSLVIGKDTQYF.

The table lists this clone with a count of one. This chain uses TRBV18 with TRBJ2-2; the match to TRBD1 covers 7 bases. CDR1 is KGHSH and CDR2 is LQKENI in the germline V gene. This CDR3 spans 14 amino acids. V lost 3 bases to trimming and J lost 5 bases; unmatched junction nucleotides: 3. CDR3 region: CASSPFRGTGELFF. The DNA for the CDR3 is TGTGCCAGCTCACCGTTCAGGGGGACCGGGGAGCTGTTTTTT.

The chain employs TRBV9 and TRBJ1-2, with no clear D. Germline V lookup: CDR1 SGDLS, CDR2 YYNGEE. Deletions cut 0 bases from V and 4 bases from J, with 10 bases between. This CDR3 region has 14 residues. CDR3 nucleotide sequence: TGTGCCAGCAGCGTAGGCGGCGGAACCTATGGCTACACCTTC. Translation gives CASSVGGGTYGYTF.

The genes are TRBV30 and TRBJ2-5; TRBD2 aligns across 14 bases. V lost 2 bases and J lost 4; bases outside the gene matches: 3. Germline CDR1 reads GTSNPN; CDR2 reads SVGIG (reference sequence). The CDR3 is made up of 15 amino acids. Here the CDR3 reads CAWSRLAGGVETQYF. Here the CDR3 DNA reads TGTGCCTGGAGTCGACTAGCGGGAGGGGTAGAGACCCAGTACTTC.

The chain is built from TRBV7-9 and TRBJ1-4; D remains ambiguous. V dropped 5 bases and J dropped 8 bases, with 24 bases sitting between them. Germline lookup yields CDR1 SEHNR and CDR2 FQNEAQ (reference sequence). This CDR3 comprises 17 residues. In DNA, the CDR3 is TGTGCCAGCAGCCCGCCGTTGGATTTGGATGGAAGGGAAAAACTGTTTTTT. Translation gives CASSPPLDLDGREKLFF.

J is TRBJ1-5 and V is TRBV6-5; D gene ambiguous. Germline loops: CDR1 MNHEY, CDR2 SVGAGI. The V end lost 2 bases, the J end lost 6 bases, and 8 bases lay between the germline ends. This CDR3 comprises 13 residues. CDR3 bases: TGTGCCAGCAGTTACGCAAAAGGTCAGCCCCAGCATTTT. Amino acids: CASSYAKGQPQHF.

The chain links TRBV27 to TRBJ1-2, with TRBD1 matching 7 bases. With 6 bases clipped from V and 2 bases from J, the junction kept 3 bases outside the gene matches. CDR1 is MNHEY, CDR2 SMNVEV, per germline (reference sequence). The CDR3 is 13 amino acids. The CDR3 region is CASRMTGNYGYTF. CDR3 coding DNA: TGTGCCAGCAGGATGACAGGGAACTATGGCTACACCTTC.

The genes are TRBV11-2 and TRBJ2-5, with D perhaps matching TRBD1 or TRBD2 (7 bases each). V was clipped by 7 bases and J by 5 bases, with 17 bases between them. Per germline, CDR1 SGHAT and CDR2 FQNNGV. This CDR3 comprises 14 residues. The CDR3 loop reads CASNQGGLRETQYF. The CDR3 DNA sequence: TGTGCCAGCAACCAGGGGGGGCTCAGGGAGACCCAGTACTTC.

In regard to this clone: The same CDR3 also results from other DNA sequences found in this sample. The CDR3: CASSLAGADTQYF. CDR3 nucleotides: TGTGCCAGCAGCTTAGCAGGAGCAGATACGCAGTATTTT. This chain connects TRBV7-9 to TRBJ2-3; the D is unclear. The germline V gene encodes CDR1 SEHNR and CDR2 FQNEAQ (reference sequence). This CDR3 has 13 amino acids. Deletions cut 0 bases from V and 4 bases from J, with 5 bases between.

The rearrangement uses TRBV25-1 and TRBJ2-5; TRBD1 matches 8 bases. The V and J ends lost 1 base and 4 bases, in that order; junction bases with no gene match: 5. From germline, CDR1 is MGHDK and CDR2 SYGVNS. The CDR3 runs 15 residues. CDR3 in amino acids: CASSELDRAGETQYF. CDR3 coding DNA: TGTGCCAGCAGTGAATTGGACAGGGCTGGAGAGACCCAGTACTTC.

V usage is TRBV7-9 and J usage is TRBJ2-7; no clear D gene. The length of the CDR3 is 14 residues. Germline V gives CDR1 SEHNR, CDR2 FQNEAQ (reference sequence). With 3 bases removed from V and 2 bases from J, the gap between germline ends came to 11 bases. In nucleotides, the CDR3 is TGTGCCAGCAGCTTTTCTGTCAGACCCTACGAGCAGTACTTC. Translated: CASSFSVRPYEQYF.

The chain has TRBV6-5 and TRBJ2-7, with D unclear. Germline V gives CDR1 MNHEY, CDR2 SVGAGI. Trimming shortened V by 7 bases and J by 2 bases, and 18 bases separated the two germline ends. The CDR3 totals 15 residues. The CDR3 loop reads CASIYPRDAPYEQYF. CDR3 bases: TGTGCCAGCATCTACCCGAGAGACGCGCCCTACGAGCAGTACTTC.

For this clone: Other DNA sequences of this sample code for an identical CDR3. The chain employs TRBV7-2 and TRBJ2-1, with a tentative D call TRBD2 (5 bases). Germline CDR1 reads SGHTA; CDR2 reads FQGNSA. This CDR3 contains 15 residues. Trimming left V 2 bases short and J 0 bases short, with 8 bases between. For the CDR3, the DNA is TGTGCCAGCAGCTTATTGGGGAGCTCCTACAATGAGCAGTTCTTC. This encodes CASSLLGSSYNEQFF. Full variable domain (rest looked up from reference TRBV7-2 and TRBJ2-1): GAGVSQSPSNKVTEKGKDVELRCDPISGHTALYWYRQSLGQGLEFLIYFQGNSAPDKSGLPSDRFSAERTGGSVSTLTIQRTQQEDSAVYLCASSLLGSSYNEQFFGPGTRLTVL.

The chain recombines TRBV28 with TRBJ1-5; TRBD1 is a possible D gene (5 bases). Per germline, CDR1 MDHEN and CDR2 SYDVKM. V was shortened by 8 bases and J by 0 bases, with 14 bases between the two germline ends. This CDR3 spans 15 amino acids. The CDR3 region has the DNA TGTGCCAGCCATTTCCTTGGGGGTAGCAATCAGCCCCAGCATTTT. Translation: CASHFLGGSNQPQHF.

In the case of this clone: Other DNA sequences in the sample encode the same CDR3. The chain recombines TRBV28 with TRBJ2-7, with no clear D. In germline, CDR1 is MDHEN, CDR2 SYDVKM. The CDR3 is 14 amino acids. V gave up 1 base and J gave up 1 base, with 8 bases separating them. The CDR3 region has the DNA TGTGCCAGCAGTTTATTTTCCGGTTCCTACGAGCAGTACTTC. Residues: CASSLFSGSYEQYF.

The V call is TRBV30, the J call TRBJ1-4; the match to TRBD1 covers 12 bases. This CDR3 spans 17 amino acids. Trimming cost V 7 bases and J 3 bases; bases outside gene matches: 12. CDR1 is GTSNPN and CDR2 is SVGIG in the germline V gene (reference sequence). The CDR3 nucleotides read TGTGCCTCGCCCTCCGGGACAGGGGGCTCGTCTAATGAAAAACTGTTTTTT. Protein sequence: CASPSGTGGSSNEKLFF.